This T cell receptor (beta chain) was documented in a study of T cells after yellow fever vaccination (dated by TCRdb to the late 2010s). In the study overall: The SMART-Seq v4 Ultra Low Input RNA kit was used to prepare libraries from fractions with low cell numbers. To track T-cell clones before and after primary and booster YFV17D yellow fever vaccination, bulk TCR alpha and beta repertoires were sequenced longitudinally. The cohort comprised two healthy male donors, one aged 18 to 30 and one aged 30 to 40 years. Blood samples were taken at several timepoints before and after primary and secondary immunization, and bulk PBMC replicates and cell subsets were isolated. Paper-wide results and their limitations: Because abundant contaminating clonotypes from the bulk population could be contained in FACS-sorted repertoires, computational filtering was required. A small fraction of clonotypes appeared in both the CD4 and CD8 compartments, likely as a result of convergent recombination. Only a couple of donors were included in the study, so the extent to which the findings can be generalized is limited. The secondary T-cell response was found to be weaker but faster than the primary response, with a peak reached on day 5 rather than on day 15. After the booster, most of the clones that had expanded following primary vaccination were detected again (around 95% of CD4 and 80% to 90% of CD8), which suggests that memory was broadly maintained.

The treatment or condition label, read with the paper, signifies: live attenuated yellow fever vaccine strain. A standard Ficoll-Paque protocol was used to isolate PBMCs from peripheral blood. Epitope-specific CD8 T cells were sorted with a dextramer loaded with the yellow fever NS4B epitope peptide, and anti-CD3 and anti-CD8 staining was applied. RNA was extracted with TriZol from bulk PBMCs, CD4 and CD8 fractions, and dextramer-positive and dextramer-negative fractions. TCR cDNA was synthesized by 5'RACE template switching, through which a universal primer site and unique molecular identifiers were introduced. cDNA synthesis was primed from both the TCR alpha and TCR beta constant segments. Library amplification involved two PCR steps, and the second step added sample barcodes and sequencing adapters. Libraries were sequenced on Illumina HiSeq 2500 (2x100 bp) or NovaSeq (2x150 bp). In the original analysis: Reads were demultiplexed and collapsed into UMI consensus sequences with MIGEC, and V(D)J alignment was performed with MiXCR. Vaccine-responding clonotypes were defined with edgeR using replicate PBMC samples, requiring FDR below 0.01 and a log2 fold change above 5 up to day 15. CD4 or CD8 identity was assigned to each bulk clonotype according to whether the clonotype was present at higher abundance in the sequenced CD4 repertoire or the sequenced CD8 repertoire. A clonotype counted as NS4B-specific if enriched at least 10-fold in dextramer-positive versus dextramer-negative fractions, with CD4-biased clonotypes left out. TCRdb applied fastp at Q25 and MiXCR to the public reads, then kept only in-frame beta chains. Every entry covers one CDR3 protein and lists the most common genes and DNA from its rows. Here the V and J calls rest on TCRdb's processing, not on the authors' analysis. This sample has just under 85,000 distinct CDR3 sequences in its table, and about an eighth of those were observed once. The top ten clonotypes cover around 25% of the sample.

The CDR3, from cysteine to phenylalanine, totals 15 residues. Only CDR3 DNA remains: 45 bases, in frame from the first base. Reading the germline V gene gives CDR1 LGHNA and CDR2 YSLEER. V is pared back by 1 base and J by 2 bases, with 12 bases lying between the germline termini. Notes on this clonotype: The sample holds no much larger clone one base away, and base qualities are not on file.

The sequence came from a man in his late teens or twenties who received the YFV17D yellow fever vaccine. The specimen was CD8+ T cells not binding an NS4B(214-222) dextramer, sorted from PBMCs, collected 20 to 25 days after the first yellow fever vaccination. The cell subset or site label here, explained by the study, means: NS4B epitope dextramer-negative CD8 T cells. The chain is made from TRBV4-3 and TRBJ2-7; the D segment cannot be called with confidence. The CDR3 here reads CASSQVRSGTYEQYF. The DNA sequence reads TGCGCCAGCAGCCAAGTGAGATCGGGCACCTACGAGCAGTACTTC.